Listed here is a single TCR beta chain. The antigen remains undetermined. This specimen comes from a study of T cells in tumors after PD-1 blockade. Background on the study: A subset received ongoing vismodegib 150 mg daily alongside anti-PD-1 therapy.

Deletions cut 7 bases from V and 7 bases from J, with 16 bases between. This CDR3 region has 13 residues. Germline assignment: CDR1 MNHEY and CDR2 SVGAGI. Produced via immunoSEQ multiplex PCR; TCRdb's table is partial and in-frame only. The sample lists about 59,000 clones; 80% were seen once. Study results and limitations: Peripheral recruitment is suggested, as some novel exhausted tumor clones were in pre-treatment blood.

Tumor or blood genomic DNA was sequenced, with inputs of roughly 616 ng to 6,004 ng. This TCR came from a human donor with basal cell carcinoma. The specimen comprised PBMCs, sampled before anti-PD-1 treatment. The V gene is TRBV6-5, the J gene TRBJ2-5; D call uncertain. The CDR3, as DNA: TGTGCCAGCACAAGGGCTGCAGATTGGACCCAGTACTTC. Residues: CASTRAADWTQYF.